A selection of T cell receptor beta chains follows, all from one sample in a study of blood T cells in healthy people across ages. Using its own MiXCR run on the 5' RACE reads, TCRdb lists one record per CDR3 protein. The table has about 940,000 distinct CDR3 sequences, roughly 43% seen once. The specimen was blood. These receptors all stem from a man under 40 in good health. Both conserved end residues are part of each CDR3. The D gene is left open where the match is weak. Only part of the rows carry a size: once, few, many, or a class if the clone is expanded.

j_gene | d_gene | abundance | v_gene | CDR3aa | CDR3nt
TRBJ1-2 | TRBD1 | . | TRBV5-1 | CAFRGTGLAGYTF | TGCGCCTTCCGCGGGACAGGGTTGGCTGGCTACACCTTC
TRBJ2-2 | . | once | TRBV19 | CASSIVGELFF | TGTGCCAGTAGTATTGTGGGGGAGCTGTTTTTT
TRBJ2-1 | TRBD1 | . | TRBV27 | CASSSGQGMWNEQFF | TGTGCCAGCAGTTCGGGACAGGGGATGTGGAATGAGCAGTTCTTC
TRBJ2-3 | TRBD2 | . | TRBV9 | CASSVGASGGADTQYF | TGTGCCAGCAGCGTAGGGGCTAGCGGGGGTGCAGATACGCAGTATTTT
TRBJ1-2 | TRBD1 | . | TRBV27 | CASRDQGDGYTF | TGTGCCAGCAGGGATCAGGGGGATGGCTACACCTTC
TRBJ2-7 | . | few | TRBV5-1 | CASSSDSDRYEQYF | TGCGCCAGCAGCTCGGACAGTGACCGATACGAGCAGTACTTC
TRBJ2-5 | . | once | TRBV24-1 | CATSDLEGQETRYF | TGTGCCACCAGTGATTTAGAGGGACAAGAGACCCGGTACTTC
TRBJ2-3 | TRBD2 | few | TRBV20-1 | CSASSGGTDTQYF | TGCAGTGCTAGTAGCGGGGGCACAGATACGCAGTATTTT
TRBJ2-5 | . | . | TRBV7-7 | CASSLLNAGDQETQYF | TGTGCTAGCAGCCTTTTGAATGCAGGGGACCAAGAGACCCAGTACTTC
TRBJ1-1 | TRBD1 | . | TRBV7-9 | CASSLARGQGAQMAFF | TGTGCCAGCAGCTTAGCGCGGGGACAGGGGGCACAGATGGCTTTCTTT
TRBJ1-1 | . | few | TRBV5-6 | CASSLTGGNEAFF | TGTGCCAGCAGCTTAACCGGAGGGAATGAAGCTTTCTTT
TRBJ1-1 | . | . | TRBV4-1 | CASSQDRKNTEAFF | TGCGCCAGCAGCCAAGATCGAAAGAACACTGAAGCTTTCTTT
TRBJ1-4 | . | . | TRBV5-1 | CASASSGAVTNEKLFF | TGCGCCAGCGCCTCCTCGGGGGCAGTAACTAATGAAAAACTGTTTTTT
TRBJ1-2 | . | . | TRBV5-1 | CASREGTDYGYTF | TGCGCCAGCCGGGAAGGGACTGACTATGGCTACACCTTC
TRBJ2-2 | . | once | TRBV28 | CASSSTGDAGELFF | TGTGCCAGCAGTTCCACAGGTGATGCCGGGGAGCTGTTTTTT
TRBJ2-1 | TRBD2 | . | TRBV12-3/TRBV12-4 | CVSSFGGNKQFF | TGTGTCAGCAGTTTCGGGGGGAATAAGCAGTTCTTC
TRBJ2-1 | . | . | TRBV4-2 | CASSQALERNEQFF | TGTGCCAGCAGCCAAGCCCTGGAAAGGAATGAGCAGTTCTTC
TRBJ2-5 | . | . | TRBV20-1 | CSASRSEETQYF | TGCAGTGCTTCCAGAAGCGAAGAGACCCAGTACTTC
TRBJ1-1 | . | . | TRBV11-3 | CASSLHGNTEAFF | TGTGCCAGCAGCTTACACGGGAACACTGAAGCTTTCTTT
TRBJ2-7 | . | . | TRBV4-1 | CASSQGHSDYEQYF | TGCGCCAGCAGCCAAGGCCATAGCGACTACGAGCAGTACTTC
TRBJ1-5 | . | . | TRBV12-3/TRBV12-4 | CASSLGGTPGQPQHF | TGTGCCAGCAGTTTGGGGGGGACACCGGGTCAGCCCCAGCATTTT
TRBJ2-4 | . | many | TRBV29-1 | CSVLAKNIQYF | TGCAGCGTATTAGCCAAAAACATTCAGTACTTC
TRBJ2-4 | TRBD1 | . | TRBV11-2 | CASSLEMTGADKNIQYF | TGTGCCAGCAGCTTAGAGATGACAGGGGCCGACAAAAACATTCAGTACTTC
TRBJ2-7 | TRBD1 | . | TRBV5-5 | CASSHLREGGKDEQYF | TGTGCCAGCAGCCACCTCAGGGAAGGGGGCAAGGACGAGCAGTACTTC
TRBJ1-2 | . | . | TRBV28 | CASSQSPAQGYGYTF | TGTGCCAGCAGTCAATCTCCAGCTCAGGGGTATGGCTACACCTTC
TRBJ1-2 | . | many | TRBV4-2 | CASSQERTAFYGYTF | TGTGCCAGCAGCCAAGAAAGGACAGCCTTCTATGGCTACACCTTC
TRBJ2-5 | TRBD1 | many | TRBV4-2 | CASSQGQGYQETQYF | TGTGCCAGCAGCCAGGGACAGGGCTACCAAGAGACCCAGTACTTC
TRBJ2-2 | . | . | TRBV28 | CASSRNRGELFF | TGTGCCAGCAGTAGGAATAGGGGGGAGCTGTTTTTT
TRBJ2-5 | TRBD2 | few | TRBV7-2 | CASSFNQRGTQETQYF | TGTGCCAGCAGCTTTAACCAGCGGGGGACCCAAGAGACCCAGTACTTC
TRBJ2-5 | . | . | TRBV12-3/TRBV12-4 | CASSFGASREQYF | TGTGCCAGCAGTTTCGGGGCTTCCCGGGAGCAGTACTTC